This TCR beta chain was sequenced during a study of T cells in Graves' hyperthyroidism and ophthalmopathy. This CDR3 spans 14 amino acids. CDR1 GTSNPN and CDR2 SVGIG come from the germline V gene (reference sequence). The junction had 5 bases not matched to a gene; V was cut back by 2 bases and J by 3 bases. Lactation, pregnancy, other autoimmune disease or uncontrolled infection excluded patients. Template material for amplifying TCR beta CDR3 regions consisted of RNA transcripts. TCR CDR3 underwent first-round RT-PCR with the HTBI primer set. One entry per CDR3 protein, called by TCRdb with MiXCR from the multiplex PCR reads. Of about half a million distinct CDR3 sequences listed, roughly a quarter are singletons.

V is TRBV30 and J is TRBJ1-1, with 8 positions matching TRBD1. This sequence originates from a woman in her 30s with Graves' ophthalmopathy. The sequenced material came from blood. The CDR3 nucleotides are TGTGCCTGGAGTTCCAACAGGGGGGACACTGAAGCTTTCTTT. Amino acid sequence: CAWSSNRGDTEAFF.